This entry lists 20 T cell receptor beta chains sequenced from one sample in a study of CD8+CD57+ T cells in acquired aplastic anemia. Genomic DNA served as template for TCR beta VDJ and CDR3 profiling. TCRdb re-derived calls from the reads in MiXCR, one entry per CDR3 protein. The sample includes about 210,000 distinct CDR3 sequences, about 59% of them seen just once. Sequenced input: sorted CD4+, CD8+, or CD8+CD57+ T cells (not recorded which) from PBMCs. Every receptor here comes from a human donor in good health.

This clonotype has only one observation. V gene TRBV5-1 combines with J gene TRBJ1-1; no reliable D call. The CDR3 runs to 14 residues. Per the germline V gene, CDR1 is SGHRS and CDR2 is YFSETQ. The V end lost 5 bases, the J end lost 4 bases, and 15 bases lay between the germline ends. CDR3 protein: CASRYSGVATEAFF. The CDR3 nucleotides read TGCGCCAGCAGGTACAGCGGGGTCGCCACTGAAGCTTTCTTT.

This clonotype was detected many times. The J gene is TRBJ1-2, the V gene TRBV9, with no clear D. V lost 0 bases, J lost 2 bases, and 14 bases lay in between. The CDR3 runs to 16 residues. Germline CDR1 reads SGDLS; CDR2 reads YYNGEE. In DNA form, the CDR3 reads TGTGCCAGCAGCGTAGGCAGCGAGGGCGTGAACTATGGCTACACCTTC. This gives the protein CASSVGSEGVNYGYTF. Based on the CDR3 plus reference TRBV9 and TRBJ1-2, the full variable domain is DSGVTQTPKHLITATGQRVTLRCSPRSGDLSVYWYQQSLDQGLQFLIQYYNGEERAKGNILERFSAQQFPDLHSELNLSSLELGDSALYFCASSVGSEGVNYGYTFGSGTRLTVV.

A remark on this clonotype: One junction end does not reproduce the germline sequence, and a read error may be involved. The rearrangement uses TRBV7-2 and TRBJ2-1; TRBD2 agrees at 16 bases. The CDR3 is made up of 16 amino acids. Germline CDR1 SGHTA, CDR2 FQGNSA. The CDR3 nucleotides are TGTGCCAGCAGGGGACTAGCGGGAGGGCTCGACAATGAGCTGTTCTTC. Translation: CASRGLAGGLDNELFF.

The rearrangement links TRBV19 to TRBJ2-7, with 10 nucleotides matching TRBD1. From germline, CDR1 is LNHDA and CDR2 SQIVND (reference sequence). CDR3 length: 14 residues. Trimming at V came to 5 bases and at J to 5 bases, leaving 6 bases not matched to a gene. CDR3 sequence (DNA): TGTGCCAGTAGTGTGGGACAGGGGCTCGACGAGCAGTACTTC. Protein: CASSVGQGLDEQYF.

V usage is TRBV11-2 and J usage is TRBJ2-2; 10 bases are shared with TRBD1. Per germline, CDR1 SGHAT and CDR2 FQNNGV. V lost 5 bases and J lost 5; bases outside the gene matches: 29. The CDR3 is made up of 23 amino acids. As DNA, the CDR3 is TGTGCCAGCAGCCCAAGAACAGGCGTACAAGAGACAGGGGGCATCGGGGGGACCGGGGAGCTGTTTTTT. It specifies CASSPRTGVQETGGIGGTGELFF.

This clonotype has only one observation. The chain uses TRBV7-3 and TRBJ1-2; D may be TRBD1 (6 bases). This CDR3 spans 14 amino acids. Germline CDR1 reads SGHTA; CDR2 reads FQGTGA. V was cut by 5 bases and J by 6 bases, with 16 bases left in between. The CDR3 nucleotides are TGTGCCAGCAGCCCACGGGGGGCGGACAATGGCTACACCTTC. Translation gives CASSPRGADNGYTF.

This clonotype occurred a few times. This chain links TRBV7-3 with TRBJ1-1, with TRBD1 identical over 8 bases. Germline V gene lookup returns CDR1 SGHTA and CDR2 FQGTGA. V shed 5 bases and J 4 bases; nucleotides not matched to a gene: 3. The length of the CDR3 is 13 residues. The CDR3 DNA is TGTGCCAGCAGCGATACAGGGGGCACTGAAGCTTTCTTT. Translated: CASSDTGGTEAFF.

This clonotype was found once. A read error is likely, as this CDR3 ends without the conserved phenylalanine or tryptophan. V gene TRBV4-1 combines with J gene TRBJ2-7, with 9 bases fitting TRBD1. Germline-derived CDR1 and CDR2 are MGHRA and YSYEKL. V was clipped by 4 bases and J by 3 bases; unmatched bases: 7. The CDR3 is 15 amino acids. The CDR3 DNA sequence: TGCGCCAGCAGCCGAGATGGGACAGGGTTCTACGAGCAGTACCTC. Its translation is CASSRDGTGFYEQYL.

This clonotype showed up many times. The CDR3, as DNA: TGCGCCAGCAGCCAATTAGGAGAGACAGGGGATGGCTACACCTTC. This sequence encodes CASSQLGETGDGYTF. The chain combines TRBV4-3 with TRBJ1-2; 8 positions match TRBD1. Germline assignment: CDR1 LGHNA and CDR2 YSLEER. V shed 2 bases, J shed 6 bases, and the junction held 8 bases outside the gene matches. This CDR3 contains 15 residues.

This sequence joins TRBV2 and TRBJ2-7, with no clear D. From germline, CDR1 is SNHLY and CDR2 FYNNEI. This CDR3 spans 19 amino acids. Between the trimmed V and J ends, which lost 4 bases and 6 bases, there was a span of 31 bases. In DNA, the CDR3 is TGTGCCAGCAGTGGCGATATCCGCCTGGGCATTACAGTGGCGCGCGAGCAGTACTTC. Amino acid sequence: CASSGDIRLGITVAREQYF.

The rearrangement joins TRBV24-1 to TRBJ2-7; 10 bases are shared with TRBD1. The V gene end was trimmed by 7 bases and the J gene end by 6 bases; junction bases not matched to a gene: 5. Germline CDR1 KGHDR, CDR2 SFDVKD. CDR3 length: 13 residues. The CDR3 nucleotides read TGTGCCACCAGCCCGGGACAGGGGTTCGAGCAGTACTTC. Protein sequence: CATSPGQGFEQYF.

The chain links TRBV27 to TRBJ2-7; TRBD1 matches 7 bases. The CDR3 consists of 14 residues. Germline lookup yields CDR1 MNHEY and CDR2 SMNVEV (reference sequence). V shed 10 bases, J shed 0 bases, and the junction held 9 bases outside the gene matches. The DNA for the CDR3 is TGTGCCACCAGGGGACAGTCACGCTCCTACGAGCAGTACTTC. Encoded protein: CATRGQSRSYEQYF.

This clonotype was detected many times. The rearrangement uses TRBV10-3 and TRBJ2-1; the D is unclear. Deletions cut 5 bases from V and 3 bases from J, with 11 bases between. Per the germline V gene, CDR1 is ENHRY and CDR2 is SYGVKD. The CDR3 is 14 amino acids. The CDR3 region is CAISSSLDYNEQFF. The CDR3 nucleotides read TGTGCCATCAGTTCTTCGTTGGACTACAATGAGCAGTTCTTC.

The J gene is TRBJ1-1, the V gene TRBV9; a possible D gene is TRBD1 (5 bases). The V end lost 4 bases, the J end lost 1 base, and 17 bases lay between the germline ends. The CDR3 spans 16 residues. CDR1 and CDR2 (germline): SGDLS, YYNGEE. The CDR3 region is CASSPVGGFGNTEAFF. The CDR3, as DNA: TGTGCCAGCAGCCCCGTGGGGGGATTCGGGAACACTGAAGCTTTCTTT.

This clonotype was detected a few times. The rearrangement links TRBV10-2 to TRBJ2-5, with 8 bases identical to TRBD1. CDR1 and CDR2 (germline): WSHSY, SAAADI. V lost 7 bases, J lost 4 bases, and 8 bases stayed unmatched. This CDR3 has 14 amino acids. CDR3: CASTTQGEGETQYF. DNA for the CDR3: TGCGCCAGCACTACACAGGGGGAAGGAGAGACCCAGTACTTC.

The V call is TRBV5-1, the J call TRBJ1-6; no clear D. Per the germline V gene, CDR1 is SGHRS and CDR2 is YFSETQ. V was pared by 0 bases and J by 10 bases, with 11 bases between. The length of the CDR3 is 14 residues. CDR3 protein: CASSLAGSASPLHF. DNA for the CDR3: TGCGCCAGCAGCTTGGCGGGGTCCGCGTCACCCCTCCACTTT.

In its sample, this clonotype was seen many times. The CDR3: CASSSGSAEQYF. The CDR3 DNA reads as TGTGCCAGCAGCTCAGGTTCGGCCGAGCAGTACTTC. The chain is built from TRBV5-8 and TRBJ2-7; D ambiguous. CDR3 length: 12 amino acids. From germline, CDR1 is SGHTS and CDR2 YDEGEE. V lost 3 bases, J lost 6 bases, and 10 bases lay in between.

This clonotype was recorded only once. The rearrangement uses TRBV11-2 and TRBJ1-2; D gene ambiguous. Trimming left V 1 base short and J 4 bases short, with 7 bases between. Per germline, CDR1 SGHAT and CDR2 FQNNGV. This CDR3 has 13 amino acids. The CDR3 nucleotides read TGTGCCAGCAGCTTAGGGCCAACCTATGGCTACACCTTC. It translates to CASSLGPTYGYTF.

This clonotype was seen only once. The chain couples TRBV7-9 to TRBJ2-4; D gene unclear. Trimming took off 8 bases at V and 0 bases at J, with 17 bases between the two ends. The CDR3 loop spans 16 amino acids. CDR1 and CDR2 from the germline V gene are SEHNR and FQNEAQ (reference sequence). CDR3 sequence reads: CASEDGPELAKNIQYF. In DNA form, the CDR3 reads TGTGCCAGCGAAGACGGGCCGGAATTAGCCAAAAACATTCAGTACTTC. The whole variable domain, filled in from reference TRBV7-9 and TRBJ2-4, reads DTGVSQNPRHKITKRGQNVTFRCDPISEHNRLYWYRQTLGQGPEFLTYFQNEAQLEKSRLLSDRFSAERPKGSFSTLEIQRTEQGDSAMYLCASEDGPELAKNIQYFGAGTRLSVL.

The chain has TRBV6-6 and TRBJ2-3; 9 bases are a match to TRBD1. The CDR3 has 19 residues. From germline, CDR1 is MNHNY and CDR2 SVGAGI (reference sequence). With V trimmed by 5 bases and J by 1 base, 16 bases remained unmatched. The CDR3 DNA sequence: TGTGCCAGCAGTGGACCGGGACAGGGACGGATTGTTGGCACAGATACGCAGTATTTT. Translating it yields CASSGPGQGRIVGTDTQYF.